The table lists the clone carrying this T cell receptor beta chain with a few counts. Authors' methods: Amplified reference gene primers provided the basis for estimating nucleated cell counts. The data were produced by immunoSEQ multiplex PCR, yet TCRdb's version contains in-frame clones alone and is incomplete. V and J calls and clone size follow that table, whereas D and trimming were derived from the DNA. The sample carries 95,000 to 120,000 clones, over 75% recorded once. The record originates from a study of blood T cell repertoires in COVID-19. Study in general: The samples span acute and convalescent COVID-19 from the United States, Italy and Spain. Sources were T cells, B-cell-depleted T cells, or PBMCs; the material itself was cDNA or gDNA.

V gave up 10 bases and J gave up 5 bases; unmatched junction bases: 10. This CDR3 has 13 amino acids. CDR1 is ENHRY and CDR2 is SYGVKD in the germline V gene. V is TRBV10-3 and J is TRBJ1-1; 7 bases line up with TRBD1. Material for sequencing was peripheral blood. The receptor was isolated from a man over 45 with acute or convalescent COVID-19. This CDR3 reads CATSRQGSTEAFF. Here the CDR3 DNA reads TGTGCCACCAGCCGACAGGGTTCAACTGAAGCTTTCTTT.